These 11 T cell receptor beta chains originate from one sample sequenced in a study of T cells after posttransplantation cyclophosphamide. TCRdb's table, derived via immunoSEQ multiplex PCR, lists solely in-frame clones and lacks some. Of about 16,000 clones listed, 94% were seen once; the top ten hold approximately 0.25%. The naive gate required viable CD3+CD4+ or CD3+CD8+ cells with CCR7+CD45RA+CD45RO-CD95-CD27+CD28+ phenotype. The sample comprised naive CD4+ T cells sorted from blood. These receptors all come from a woman in her 50s in good health and a related stem cell transplant donor.

J is TRBJ2-7 and V is TRBV5-4; 7 bases agree with TRBD1. Looked up from germline, CDR1 is SGHNT and CDR2 is YYREEE (reference sequence). V trimming: 3 bases; J trimming: 0 bases; junction bases outside the gene matches: 6. The CDR3 has 15 amino acids. CDR3 residues: CASSSRDSFSYEQYF. The CDR3 DNA follows: TGTGCCAGCAGCTCCCGGGACAGCTTCTCCTACGAGCAGTACTTC.

J is TRBJ1-1 and V is TRBV2; 7 bases align to TRBD1. The CDR3 totals 15 residues. CDR1 and CDR2 from the germline V gene are SNHLY and FYNNEI. V gave up 4 bases and J gave up 6 bases; unmatched junction bases: 11. The CDR3 spells CASSVEKDRRAEAFF. The CDR3 coding sequence is TGTGCCAGCAGTGTCGAAAAGGACAGGAGGGCTGAAGCTTTCTTT.

The chain uses TRBV10-3 and TRBJ1-2, with 7 bases that match TRBD1. The germline V gene has CDR1 ENHRY and CDR2 SYGVKD. The length of the CDR3 is 12 residues. V shed 4 bases and J 10 bases; nucleotides not matched to a gene: 6. This chain's CDR3 is CAISVSGGDYTF. CDR3 DNA: TGTGCCATCAGTGTTTCAGGGGGAGACTACACCTTC.

This sequence joins TRBV28 and TRBJ1-1, with no clear D. This CDR3 contains 13 residues. The germline gives CDR1 MDHEN, CDR2 SYDVKM. The ends were cut back, 8 bases at V and 11 bases at J, with 21 bases in the middle. The CDR3 coding sequence is TGTGCCAGCGGTTCCCTGGGGAGCAGTTTGGCTTTCTTT. This sequence encodes CASGSLGSSLAFF.

The chain combines TRBV7-9 with TRBJ1-1; D is uncertain. The length of the CDR3 is 14 residues. V lost 4 bases, J lost 6 bases, and 15 bases lay in between. Germline CDR1 and CDR2: SEHNR and FQNEAQ (reference sequence). The CDR3 reads CASSSRAGSAEAFF. CDR3 sequence (DNA): TGTGCCAGCAGCTCTCGGGCGGGGTCAGCTGAAGCTTTCTTT.

V usage is TRBV11-2 and J usage is TRBJ2-7, with 8 positions matching TRBD2. The CDR3 sequence is 13 residues long. Germline-derived CDR1 and CDR2 are SGHAT and FQNNGV. Trimming cost V 3 bases and J 4 bases; bases outside gene matches: 2. CDR3: CASSFGGAYEQYF. The CDR3 DNA sequence: TGTGCCAGCAGCTTCGGGGGGGCTTACGAGCAGTACTTC.

This chain uses TRBV2 with TRBJ1-5, with 7 bases identical to TRBD1. The junction had 3 bases not matched to a gene; V was cut back by 7 bases and J by 3 bases. Germline V CDR1 and CDR2: SNHLY, FYNNEI. The CDR3 loop spans 13 amino acids. CDR3 protein: CASIQGINQPQHF. In DNA, the CDR3 is TGTGCCAGCATACAGGGGATCAATCAGCCCCAGCATTTT.

This chain connects TRBV5-5 to TRBJ2-5; D is possibly TRBD1 (6 bases). The CDR3 covers 14 residues. Trimming removed 3 bases from V and 5 bases from J, with 14 bases in between. The V gene's germline CDR1 is SGHKS and CDR2 YYEKEE (reference sequence). CDR3 sequence: CASSSQGLGETQYF. For the CDR3, the DNA is TGTGCCAGCAGCTCCCAGGGGTTAGGTGAGACCCAGTACTTC.

This chain connects TRBV7-3 to TRBJ2-3, with D uncertain. This CDR3 comprises 16 residues. The germline CDR1 and CDR2 sequences are SGHTA and FQGTGA. With 2 bases removed from V and 3 bases from J, the gap between germline ends came to 15 bases. The CDR3 loop is CASSLGSAVGTDTQYF. CDR3 nucleotide sequence: TGTGCCAGCAGCTTAGGTTCTGCGGTGGGTACAGATACGCAGTATTTT.

V and J are TRBV19 and TRBJ2-1; D is possibly TRBD2 (5 bases). CDR3 length equals 13 residues. Germline loops: CDR1 LNHDA, CDR2 SQIVND (reference sequence). Trimming removed 7 bases from V and 6 bases from J, with 13 bases in between. The CDR3 protein is CASTPHRGNEQFF. CDR3 DNA sequence: TGTGCCAGTACCCCCCACCGGGGCAATGAGCAGTTCTTC.

The chain has TRBV2 and TRBJ2-7; D may be TRBD1 (6 bases). Germline assignment: CDR1 SNHLY and CDR2 FYNNEI. The CDR3 has 13 amino acids. Trimming took 4 bases from V and 5 from J, leaving 12 bases between them. CDR3 sequence: CASSAQGLNEQYF. The CDR3 DNA reads TGTGCCAGCAGTGCACAGGGTTTGAACGAGCAGTACTTC.